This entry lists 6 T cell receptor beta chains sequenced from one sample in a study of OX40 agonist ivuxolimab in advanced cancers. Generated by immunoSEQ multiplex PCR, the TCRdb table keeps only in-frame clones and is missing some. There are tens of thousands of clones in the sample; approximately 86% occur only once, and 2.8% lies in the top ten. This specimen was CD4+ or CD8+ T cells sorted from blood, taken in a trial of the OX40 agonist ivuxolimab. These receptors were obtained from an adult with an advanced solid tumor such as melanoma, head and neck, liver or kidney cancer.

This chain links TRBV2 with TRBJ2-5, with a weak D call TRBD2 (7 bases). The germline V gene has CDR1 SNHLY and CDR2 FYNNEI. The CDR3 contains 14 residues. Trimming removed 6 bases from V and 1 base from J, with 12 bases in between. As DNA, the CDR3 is TGTGCCAGCAGACCTAGGGGGGGCCAAGAGACCCAGTACTTC. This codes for CASRPRGGQETQYF.

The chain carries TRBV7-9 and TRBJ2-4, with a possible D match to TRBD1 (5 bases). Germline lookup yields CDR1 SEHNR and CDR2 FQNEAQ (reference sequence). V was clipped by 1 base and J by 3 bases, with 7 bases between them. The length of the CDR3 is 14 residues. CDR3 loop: CASSLGTLKNIQYF. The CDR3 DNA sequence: TGTGCCAGCAGCTTAGGGACACTCAAAAACATTCAGTACTTC. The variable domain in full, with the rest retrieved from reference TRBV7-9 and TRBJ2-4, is DTGVSQNPRHKITKRGQNVTFRCDPISEHNRLYWYRQTLGQGPEFLTYFQNEAQLEKSRLLSDRFSAERPKGSFSTLEIQRTEQGDSAMYLCASSLGTLKNIQYFGAGTRLSVL.

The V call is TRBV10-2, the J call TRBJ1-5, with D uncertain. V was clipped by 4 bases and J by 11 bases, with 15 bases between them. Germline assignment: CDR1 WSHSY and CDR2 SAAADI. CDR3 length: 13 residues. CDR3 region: CASSGQNMGTQHF. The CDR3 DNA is TGCGCCAGCAGTGGCCAAAACATGGGCACCCAGCATTTT.

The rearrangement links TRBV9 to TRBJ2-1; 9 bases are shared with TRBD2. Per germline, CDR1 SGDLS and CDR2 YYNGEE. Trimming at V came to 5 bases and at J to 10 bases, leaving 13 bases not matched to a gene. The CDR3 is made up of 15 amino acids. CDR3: CASSFLAGAGMEQFF. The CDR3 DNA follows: TGTGCCAGCAGTTTTTTAGCGGGAGCCGGCATGGAGCAGTTCTTC.

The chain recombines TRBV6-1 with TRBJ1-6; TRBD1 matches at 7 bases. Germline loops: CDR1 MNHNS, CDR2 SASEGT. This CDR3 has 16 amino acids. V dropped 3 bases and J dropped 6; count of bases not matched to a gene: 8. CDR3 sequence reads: CASSDIRQGSNSPLHF. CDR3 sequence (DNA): TGTGCCAGCAGTGATATTCGACAGGGAAGTAATTCACCCCTCCACTTT.

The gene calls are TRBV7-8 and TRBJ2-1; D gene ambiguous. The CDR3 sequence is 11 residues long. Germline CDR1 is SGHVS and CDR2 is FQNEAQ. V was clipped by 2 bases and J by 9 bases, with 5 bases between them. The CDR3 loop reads CASSLSFEQFF. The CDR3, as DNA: TGTGCCAGCAGCTTATCATTTGAGCAGTTCTTC.